A single T cell receptor beta chain is shown here with its context. Its matching antigen is unknown. This sample was included in a study of OX40 agonist ivuxolimab in advanced cancers. Whole-study context: The eligibility criteria allowed prior anti-PD-1, anti-PD-L1 or anti-CTLA-4 therapy, and 30% to 45% had some.

Anyone with autoimmune disease history or systemic immunosuppression was excluded. Germline V gene lookup returns CDR1 LNHDA and CDR2 SQIVND (reference sequence). The CDR3 is 15 residues long. Trimming removed 3 bases from V and 4 bases from J; junction bases left unmatched: 8. Study-wide findings and caveats: Near-lowest levels of clonal expansion characterized partial responders at 0.1-3.0 mg/kg. Dose levels from 0.1 to 3.0 mg/kg saw CD4+ and CD8+ blood T cells expand clonally by week 6.

The protocol was immunoSEQ multiplex PCR, while the TCRdb copy is restricted to in-frame clones and leaves out a portion. The table includes about 46,000 clones, about 80% detected once. This rearrangement joins TRBV19 to TRBJ1-2, with 7 positions matching TRBD1. This TCR derives from an adult with an advanced solid tumor such as melanoma, head and neck, liver or kidney cancer. Sequences were derived from CD4+ or CD8+ T cells sorted from blood, sampled in a trial of the OX40 agonist ivuxolimab. CDR3 DNA: TGTGCCAGTAGTATTCTGACAGGGAGCGGCTATGGCTACACCTTC. This sequence encodes CASSILTGSGYGYTF.